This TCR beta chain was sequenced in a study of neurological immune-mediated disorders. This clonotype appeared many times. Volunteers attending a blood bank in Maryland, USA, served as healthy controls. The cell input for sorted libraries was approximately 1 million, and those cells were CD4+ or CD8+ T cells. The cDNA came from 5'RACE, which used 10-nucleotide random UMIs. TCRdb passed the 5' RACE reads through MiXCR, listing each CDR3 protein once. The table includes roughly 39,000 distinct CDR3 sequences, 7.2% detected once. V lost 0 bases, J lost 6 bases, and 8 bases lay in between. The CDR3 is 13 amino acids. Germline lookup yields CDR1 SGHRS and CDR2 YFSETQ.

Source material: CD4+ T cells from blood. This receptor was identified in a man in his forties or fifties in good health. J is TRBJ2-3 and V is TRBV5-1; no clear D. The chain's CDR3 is CASSLGVSDTQYF. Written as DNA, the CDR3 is TGCGCCAGCAGCTTGGGAGTTTCGGATACGCAGTATTTT.